This TCR beta chain was documented in a study of T cell changes during pregnancy in multiple sclerosis. In its sample, this clone was seen a few times. J lost 5 bases, V lost 5 bases, and 10 bases had no gene match. CDR3 length: 15 amino acids. The V gene's germline CDR1 is SEHNR and CDR2 FQNEAQ (reference sequence). Measured with immunoSEQ multiplex PCR; TCRdb has only the in-frame clones, and not every one. The profile shows some 70,000 clones, over 80% of them singletons. The sequences come from CD8+ T cells from peripheral blood mononuclear cells, collected in the third trimester of pregnancy. The V gene is TRBV7-9, the J gene TRBJ1-2; TRBD1 matches 8 bases. The clonotype originates from a female donor in good health, enrolled as a control in a pregnancy study. The CDR3 sequence: CASSPSGGDSYGYTF. For the CDR3, the DNA is TGTGCCAGCAGCCCCTCAGGGGGCGATTCTTATGGCTACACCTTC.